These T cell receptor beta chains were read from a single sample in a study of cytomegalovirus exposure and HLA in healthy donors. Method: immunoSEQ multiplex PCR; TCRdb's copy keeps in-frame clones and lacks some. This sample has around 130,000 clones; 65% to 90% occur once, and the top ten carry less than 3%. The specimen was PBMCs. These receptor sequences come from a man over 45 in good health and CMV-seronegative. The CDR3 runs from the conserved cysteine through the conserved F or W. A D gene is named only where the DNA matches it firmly. Clone size, where shown, is once, few, many, or a class for clones that have expanded.

V gene	clone size	J gene	D gene	CDR3 DNA	CDR3 protein
TRBV6-1	NA	TRBJ2-7	NA	TGTGCCAGCAGGGACACTCCCGTTATCTACGAGCAGTACTTC	CASRDTPVIYEQYF
TRBV5-6	NA	TRBJ2-1	TRBD1	TGTGCCAGCAGCTCAGGGGGCTACAATGAGCAGTTCTTC	CASSSGGYNEQFF
TRBV27	NA	TRBJ2-5	TRBD1	TGTGCCAGCAGCCCCCCCGGGACAGGGAGGGAGACCCAGTACTTC	CASSPPGTGRETQYF
TRBV12-5	NA	TRBJ1-1	NA	TGTGCTAGTGGTTTGCCACAGAACACTGAAGCTTTCTTT	CASGLPQNTEAFF
TRBV7-2	NA	TRBJ2-1	TRBD2	TGTGCCAGCAGCCCACAGCGGGGGACCTACAATGAGCAGTTCTTC	CASSPQRGTYNEQFF
TRBV18	NA	TRBJ2-2	NA	TGTGCCAGCTCACCACTCCACATATATTCAGGCGCGAACACCGGGGAGCTGTTTTTT	CASSPLHIYSGANTGELFF
TRBV30	NA	TRBJ1-2	NA	TGTGCCTGGAGTGTACCGCGTCTCTCGCGGGGCTACACCTTC	CAWSVPRLSRGYTF
TRBV2	once	TRBJ2-5	TRBD1	TGTGCCAGCAGTAGGGACAGGGCCGAAGAGACCCAGTACTTC	CASSRDRAEETQYF
TRBV5-1	NA	TRBJ2-1	TRBD1	TGCGCCAGCAGCTTGGGAGCAGGGGGCGCAAGGAATGAGCAGTTCTTC	CASSLGAGGARNEQFF
TRBV11-2	NA	TRBJ2-2	TRBD2	TGTGCCAGCAGCCCACCGGGGCTAGCGGGGGGCGGGGAGCTGTTTTTT	CASSPPGLAGGGELFF
TRBV7-9	NA	TRBJ2-7	TRBD2	TGTGCCAGCAGCTTAGACCCTAGCGGGGGGAACCGTGTATCCTACGAGCAGTACTTC	CASSLDPSGGNRVSYEQYF
TRBV5-1	NA	TRBJ2-5	NA	TGCGCCAGCAGCTTGAATGTAGCCCTGGAGACCCAGTACTTC	CASSLNVALETQYF
TRBV6-1	NA	TRBJ1-2	TRBD1	TGTGCCAGCAGTCCGACAGGGTCCTATGGCTACACCTTC	CASSPTGSYGYTF
TRBV4-1	NA	TRBJ2-1	TRBD2	TGCGCCAGCAGCCAAGATTGGCGGGGGAGCTCCTACAATGAGCAGTTCTTC	CASSQDWRGSSYNEQFF
TRBV2	NA	TRBJ2-7	NA	TGTGCCAGCAGTTTGGGGGACTTCTACGAGCAGTACTTC	CASSLGDFYEQYF
TRBV5-6	NA	TRBJ2-1	NA	TGTGCCAGCAGCTTTTTAGGGGTTCGAGACAATGAGCAGTTCTTC	CASSFLGVRDNEQFF
TRBV5-1	NA	TRBJ1-2	TRBD1	TGCGCCAGCAGCTTATTCCCGGGACAGACAGGTGGCTACACCTTC	CASSLFPGQTGGYTF
TRBV4-2	NA	TRBJ2-3	NA	TGTGCCAGCAGCCAAGATAAGGGGACTCGCACAGATACGCAGTATTTT	CASSQDKGTRTDTQYF
TRBV19	NA	TRBJ2-2	NA	TGTGCCAGGACCGACACAGCAAACACCGGGGAGCTGTTTTTT	CARTDTANTGELFF
TRBV5-1	NA	TRBJ2-1	NA	TGCGCCAGCAGCCCACCCGGCAATGAGCAGTTCTTC	CASSPPGNEQFF
TRBV2	NA	TRBJ2-7	TRBD1	TGTGCCAGCAGTGAATGGGGCAGGGGGTACGAGCAGTACTTC	CASSEWGRGYEQYF
TRBV10-3	NA	TRBJ1-1	TRBD1	TGTGCCATCAAATGGCAGGGGGCCAACACTGAAGCTTTCTTT	CAIKWQGANTEAFF
TRBV5-1	few	TRBJ2-5	NA	TGCGCCAGCAGCGGAACAGGGCAAGAGACCCAGTACTTC	CASSGTGQETQYF
TRBV6-5	few	TRBJ1-1	NA	TGTGCCAGTTCTTACCTAACAGGGTCCACTGAAGCTTTCTTT	CASSYLTGSTEAFF
TRBV7-2	NA	TRBJ2-1	TRBD2	TGTGCCAGCAGCTCCAGACTAGCAGTGTACAATGAGCAGTTCTTC	CASSSRLAVYNEQFF
TRBV18	few	TRBJ1-1	NA	TGTGCCAGCTCACCCTCGGGAGAAGTCACTGAAGCTTTCTTT	CASSPSGEVTEAFF
TRBV7-8	few	TRBJ1-1	NA	TGTGCCAGCAGCTTTGGGCACCAAGGGAACACTGAAGCTTTCTTT	CASSFGHQGNTEAFF
TRBV29-1	NA	TRBJ1-5	TRBD1	TGCAGCGTAGGAACAGGGGGCGGAAATCAGCCCCAGCATTTT	CSVGTGGGNQPQHF
TRBV27	NA	TRBJ2-7	NA	TGTGCCAGCAGTTTTGACAGCCTCTCCTACGAGCAGTACTTC	CASSFDSLSYEQYF
TRBV30	NA	TRBJ1-2	NA	TGTGCCTGGAGTGAACAGGTCTATGGCTACACCTTC	CAWSEQVYGYTF
TRBV4-1	NA	TRBJ2-5	NA	TGCGCCAGCAGAGCTACAGGGTTACCTCCGGAGACCCAGTACTTC	CASRATGLPPETQYF
TRBV28	NA	TRBJ1-2	NA	TGTGCCAGCAGTCTGGGGGGTAACTATGGCTACACCTTC	CASSLGGNYGYTF
TRBV5-1	NA	TRBJ1-1	TRBD1	TGCGCCAGCAGCCCCGACAGGGATGTGGCTTTCTTT	CASSPDRDVAFF
TRBV5-1	NA	TRBJ1-4	NA	TGCGCCAGCAGCTCTCAGGGTTACGATGAAAAACTGTTTTTT	CASSSQGYDEKLFF
TRBV4-3	NA	TRBJ2-3	TRBD2	TGCGCCAGCAGCCAAGATCCGGGGGGGGGCAACGCTTGGGGCACAGATACGCAGTATTTT	CASSQDPGGGNAWGTDTQYF
TRBV25-1	NA	TRBJ2-3	TRBD2	TGTGCCAGCAGTGATATAGCGGGGGGGCCAGATACGCAGTATTTT	CASSDIAGGPDTQYF
TRBV5-4	NA	TRBJ1-1	TRBD1	TGTGCCAGCAGCTTGGGGTTAGGGGGCGCGGGGACTGAAGCTTTCTTT	CASSLGLGGAGTEAFF
TRBV9	once	TRBJ2-3	NA	TGTGCCAGCAGCGGACCCGGACTGGGAAGCACAGATACGCAGTATTTT	CASSGPGLGSTDTQYF
TRBV29-1	NA	TRBJ1-2	NA	TGCAGCGATTCACAGGGCGGGAACTATGGCTACACCTTC	CSDSQGGNYGYTF
TRBV4-3	few	TRBJ1-4	TRBD1	TGCGCCAGCAGCCGATTAACAGGGGACGTGCGTGAAAAACTGTTTTTT	CASSRLTGDVREKLFF
TRBV5-1	NA	TRBJ2-3	NA	TGCGCCAGCAGCTTGGCTGAGAGCACAGATACGCAGTATTTT	CASSLAESTDTQYF
TRBV29-1	NA	TRBJ2-7	TRBD1	TGCAGCGCCTCAGGGGGCGCGGACGAGCAGTACTTC	CSASGGADEQYF
TRBV19	NA	TRBJ1-3	TRBD1	TGTGCCAGTACCACTGGGCTCACAGGGGGAGCTGGAAACACCATATATTTT	CASTTGLTGGAGNTIYF
TRBV2	NA	TRBJ1-2	NA	TGTGCCAGCAGGATCCTTGTCGGGGATGGCTACACCTTC	CASRILVGDGYTF
TRBV2	NA	TRBJ2-5	TRBD1	TGTGCCAGCAGAGCGGACAGGGTCATGTCAGAGACCCAGTACTTC	CASRADRVMSETQYF
TRBV2	NA	TRBJ2-7	TRBD1	TGTGCCATCCAACAGGGGGCGGACGAGCAGTACTTC	CAIQQGADEQYF
TRBV29-1	once	TRBJ1-2	NA	TGCAGCGTCCTGGACAGCAACTATGGCTACACCTTC	CSVLDSNYGYTF
TRBV10-3	NA	TRBJ1-2	TRBD1	TGTGCCATCACAGCGGGACAGGCTCCTGACTATGGCTACACCTTC	CAITAGQAPDYGYTF
TRBV7-2	NA	TRBJ1-6	NA	TGTGCCATCACCCCCCGACCCGTAGCAGTAACAAATTCACCCCTCCACTTT	CAITPRPVAVTNSPLHF
TRBV7-6	NA	TRBJ2-7	NA	TGTGCCAGCAGCTTAGACAGAACCTACGAGCAGTACTTC	CASSLDRTYEQYF
TRBV4-3	NA	TRBJ2-3	NA	TGCGCCAGCAGCCAAGATCCAGCGAGTCCGGGCACAGATACGCAGTATTTT	CASSQDPASPGTDTQYF
TRBV10-1	NA	TRBJ1-6	NA	TGCGCCAGCAGTGATCCAAATTCACCCCTCCACTTT	CASSDPNSPLHF
TRBV19	NA	TRBJ2-2	TRBD1	TGTGCCAGTAGTAGAGGGGGCCGGGCCTCGCGCACCGGGGAGCTGTTTTTT	CASSRGGRASRTGELFF